The clone carrying this T cell receptor beta chain occurred a few times. Its antigen is not known. This sample is part of a study of post-analysis software for immune sequencing data. Study in general: Included among the disease courses, which were recorded for the cohort, were relapsing-remitting, secondary progressive and progressive-relapsing multiple sclerosis. Overall study findings and caveats: Samples made in the same batch grouped tightly together by F measure. A significant reduction in normalized Chao1 diversity was observed in multiple sclerosis patients versus controls. Patients had higher frequencies than controls of roughly 5 TRBV segments, including TRBV5-6, TRBV5-1 and TRBV20-1.

The CDR3 consists of 14 residues. Between the trimmed V and J ends, which lost 2 bases and 5 bases, there was a span of 10 bases. cDNA libraries of TCR beta carried unique molecular identifiers. Out of about 0.9 to 11 million T cells, a few hundred thousand cDNA molecules were generated. TCRdb fed the PCR reads into MiXCR, producing one record per CDR3 protein. The table lists 550,000 to 700,000 distinct CDR3 sequences, about 40% of them singletons. This receptor was obtained from a girl between 5 and 17 years old with multiple sclerosis. Sequenced: blood. The rearrangement joins TRBV12-3 or TRBV12-4 to TRBJ1-5, with unresolved D. Here the CDR3 DNA reads TGTGCCAGCAGTTTACAGACGGGCCATCAGCCCCAGCATTTT. Protein product: CASSLQTGHQPQHF.